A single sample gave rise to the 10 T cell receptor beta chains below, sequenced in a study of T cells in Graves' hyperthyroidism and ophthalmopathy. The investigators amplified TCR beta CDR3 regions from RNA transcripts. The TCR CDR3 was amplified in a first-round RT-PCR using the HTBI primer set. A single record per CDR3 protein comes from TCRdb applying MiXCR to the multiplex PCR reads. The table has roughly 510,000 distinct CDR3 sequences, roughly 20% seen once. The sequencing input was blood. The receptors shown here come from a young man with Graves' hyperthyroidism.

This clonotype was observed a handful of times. The CDR3 region is CASSIIPRDRVEAFF. The CDR3 nucleotides read TGTGCCAGCAGTATCATCCCCCGGGACAGGGTAGAAGCTTTCTTT. The chain employs TRBV12-3 or TRBV12-4 and TRBJ1-1; 9 bases are shared with TRBD1. Trimming cost V 5 bases and J 8 bases; bases outside gene matches: 12. The length of the CDR3 is 15 residues.

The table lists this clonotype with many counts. The CDR3 protein is CASSLKADSATTQYF. CDR3 sequence (DNA): TGTGCCAGCAGTTTAAAAGCCGACTCTGCCACTACCCAGTACTTC. The chain is built from TRBV12-3 or TRBV12-4 and TRBJ2-5; D unresolved. The CDR3 consists of 15 residues. Deletions cut 2 bases from V and 8 bases from J, with 18 bases between.

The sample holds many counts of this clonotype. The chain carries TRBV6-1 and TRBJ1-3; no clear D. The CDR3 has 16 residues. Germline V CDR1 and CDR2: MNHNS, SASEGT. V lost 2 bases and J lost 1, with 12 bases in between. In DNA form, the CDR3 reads TGTGCCAGCAGTGAATTTTTCGGAGGGTCTGGAAACACCATATATTTT. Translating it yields CASSEFFGGSGNTIYF.

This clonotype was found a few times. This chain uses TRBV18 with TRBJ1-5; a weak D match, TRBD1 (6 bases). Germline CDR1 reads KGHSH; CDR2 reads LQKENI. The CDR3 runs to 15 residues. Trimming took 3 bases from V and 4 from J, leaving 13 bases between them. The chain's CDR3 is CASSPGGSLNQPQHF. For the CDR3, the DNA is TGTGCCAGCTCACCGGGGGGCAGCCTTAATCAGCCCCAGCATTTT. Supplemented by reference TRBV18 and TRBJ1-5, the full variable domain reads NAGVMQNPRHLVRRRGQEARLRCSPMKGHSHVYWYRQLPEEGLKFMVYLQKENIIDESGMPKERFSAEFPKEGPSILRIQQVVRGDSAAYFCASSPGGSLNQPQHFGDGTRLSIL.

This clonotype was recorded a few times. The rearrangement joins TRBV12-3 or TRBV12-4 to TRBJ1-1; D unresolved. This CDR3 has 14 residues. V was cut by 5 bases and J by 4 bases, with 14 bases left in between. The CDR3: CASSPQIDGTEAFF. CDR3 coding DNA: TGTGCCAGCAGTCCCCAAATTGACGGCACTGAAGCTTTCTTT.

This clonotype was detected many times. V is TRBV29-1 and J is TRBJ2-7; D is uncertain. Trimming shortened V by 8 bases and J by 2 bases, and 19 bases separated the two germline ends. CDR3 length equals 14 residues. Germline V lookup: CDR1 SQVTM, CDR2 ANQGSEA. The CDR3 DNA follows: TGCAGCCCAGACGACCGCGGAGTCCCCTACGAGCAGTACTTC. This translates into CSPDDRGVPYEQYF.

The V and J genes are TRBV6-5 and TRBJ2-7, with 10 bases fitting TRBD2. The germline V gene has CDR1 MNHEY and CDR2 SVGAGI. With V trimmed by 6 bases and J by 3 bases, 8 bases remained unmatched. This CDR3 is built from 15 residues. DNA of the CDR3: TGTGCCAGCAGGTTAGCGGGGGGATACGTCTACGAGCAGTACTTC. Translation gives CASRLAGGYVYEQYF.

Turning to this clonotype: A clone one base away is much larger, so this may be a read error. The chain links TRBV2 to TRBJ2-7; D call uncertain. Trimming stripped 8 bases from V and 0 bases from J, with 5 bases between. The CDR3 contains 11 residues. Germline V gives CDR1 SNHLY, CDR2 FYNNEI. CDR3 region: CASQSSYEQYF. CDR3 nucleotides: TGTGCCAGCCAGAGCTCCTACGAGCAGTACTTC.

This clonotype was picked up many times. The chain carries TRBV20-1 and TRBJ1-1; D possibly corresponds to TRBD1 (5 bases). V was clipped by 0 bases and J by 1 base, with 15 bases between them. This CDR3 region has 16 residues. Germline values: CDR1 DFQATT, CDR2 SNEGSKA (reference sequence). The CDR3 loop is CSARDPSLGANTEAFF. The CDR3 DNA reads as TGCAGTGCTAGAGATCCGAGCCTAGGGGCGAACACTGAAGCTTTCTTT.

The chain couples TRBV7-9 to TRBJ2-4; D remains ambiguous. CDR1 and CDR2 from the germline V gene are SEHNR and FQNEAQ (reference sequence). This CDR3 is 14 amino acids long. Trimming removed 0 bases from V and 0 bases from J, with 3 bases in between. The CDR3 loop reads CASSLALAKNIQYF. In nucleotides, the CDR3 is TGTGCCAGCAGCTTAGCCCTAGCCAAAAACATTCAGTACTTC.